This TCR beta chain was documented in a study of identical twins' blood T cells. TCRdb called the 5' RACE reads again in MiXCR, with one record for every CDR3 protein. Of 350,000 to 450,000 distinct CDR3 sequences in the sample, approximately 30% were seen once. CDR3 length: 16 residues. Germline values: CDR1 ENHRY, CDR2 SYGVKD. With 6 bases clipped from V and 1 base from J, the junction kept 5 bases outside the gene matches. The chain combines TRBV10-3 with TRBJ2-2; 10 bases match TRBD2. This sequence originates from a woman between 18 and 55 years old in good health. The material sequenced was PBMCs. The CDR3 is CAISRTSGLNTGELFF. As DNA, the CDR3 is TGTGCCATCAGCAGGACTAGCGGACTGAACACCGGGGAGCTGTTTTTT.